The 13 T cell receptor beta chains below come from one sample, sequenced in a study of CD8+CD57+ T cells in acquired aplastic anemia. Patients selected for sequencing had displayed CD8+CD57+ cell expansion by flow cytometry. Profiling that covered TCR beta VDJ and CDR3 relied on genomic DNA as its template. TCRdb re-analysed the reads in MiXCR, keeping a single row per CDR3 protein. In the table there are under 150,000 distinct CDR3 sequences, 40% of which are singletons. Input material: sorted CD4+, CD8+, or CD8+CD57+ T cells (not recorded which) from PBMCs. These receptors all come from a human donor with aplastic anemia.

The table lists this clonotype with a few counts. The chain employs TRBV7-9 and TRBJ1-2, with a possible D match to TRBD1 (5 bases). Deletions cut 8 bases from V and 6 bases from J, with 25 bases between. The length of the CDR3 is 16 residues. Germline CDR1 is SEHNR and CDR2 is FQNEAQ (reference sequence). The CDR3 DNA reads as TGTGCCAGCTCACCAGAGGTTGACAGTCTAGTGGATGGCTACACCTTC. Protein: CASSPEVDSLVDGYTF.

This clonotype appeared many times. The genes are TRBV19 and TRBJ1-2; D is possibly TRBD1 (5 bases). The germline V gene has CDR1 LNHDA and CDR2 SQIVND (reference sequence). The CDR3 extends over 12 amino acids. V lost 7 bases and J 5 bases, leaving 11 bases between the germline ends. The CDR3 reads CASTDSDYGYTF. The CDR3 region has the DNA TGTGCCAGTACTGACAGTGATTATGGCTACACCTTC.

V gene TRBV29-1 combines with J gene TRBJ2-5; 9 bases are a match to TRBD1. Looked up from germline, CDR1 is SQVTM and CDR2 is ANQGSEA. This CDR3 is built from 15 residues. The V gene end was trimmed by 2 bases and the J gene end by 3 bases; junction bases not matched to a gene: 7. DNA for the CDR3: TGCAGCGTTGAAACGGGACAGGGATTAAAAGAGACCCAGTACTTC. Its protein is CSVETGQGLKETQYF. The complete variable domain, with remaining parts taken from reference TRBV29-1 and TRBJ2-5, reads SAVISQKPSRDICQRGTSLTIQCQVDSQVTMMFWYRQQPGQSLTLIATANQGSEATYESGFVIDKFPISRPNLTFSTLTVSNMSPEDSSIYLCSVETGQGLKETQYFGPGTRLLVL.

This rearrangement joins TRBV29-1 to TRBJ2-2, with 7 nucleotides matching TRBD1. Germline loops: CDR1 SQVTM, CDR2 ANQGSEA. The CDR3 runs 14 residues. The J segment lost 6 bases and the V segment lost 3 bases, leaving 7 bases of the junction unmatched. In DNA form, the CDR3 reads TGCAGCGTTGAGGCGACAGGGTTTTCCGGGGAGCTGTTTTTT. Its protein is CSVEATGFSGELFF.

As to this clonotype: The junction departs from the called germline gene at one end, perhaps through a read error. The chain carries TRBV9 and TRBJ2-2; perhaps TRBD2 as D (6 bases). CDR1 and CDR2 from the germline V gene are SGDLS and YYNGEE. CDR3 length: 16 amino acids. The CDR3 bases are TGTGCCAGCAGCTTGCGCCCCCGGACGCCGACCGGGGGGCTGTTTTTT. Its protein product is CASSLRPRTPTGGLFF.

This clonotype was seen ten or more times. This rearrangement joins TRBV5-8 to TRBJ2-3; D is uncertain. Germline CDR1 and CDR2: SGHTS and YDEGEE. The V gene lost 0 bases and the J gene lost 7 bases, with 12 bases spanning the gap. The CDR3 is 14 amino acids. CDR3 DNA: TGTGCCAGCAGCTTGGGGCAGGTGATAAATACGCAGTATTTT. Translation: CASSLGQVINTQYF.

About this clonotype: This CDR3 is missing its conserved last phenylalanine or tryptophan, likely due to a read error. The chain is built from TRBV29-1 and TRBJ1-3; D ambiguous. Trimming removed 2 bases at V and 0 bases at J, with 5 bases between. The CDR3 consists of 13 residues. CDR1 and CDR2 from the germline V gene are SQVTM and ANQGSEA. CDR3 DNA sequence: TGCAGCGTTGAAACAGCCTCTGGAAACACCATATATCTT. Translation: CSVETASGNTIYL.

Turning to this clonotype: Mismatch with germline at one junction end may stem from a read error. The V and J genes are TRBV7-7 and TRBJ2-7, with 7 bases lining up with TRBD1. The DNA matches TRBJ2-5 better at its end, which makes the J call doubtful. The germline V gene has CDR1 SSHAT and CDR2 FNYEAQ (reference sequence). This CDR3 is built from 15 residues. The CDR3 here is CASSTTGQYQETQYF. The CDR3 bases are TGTGCTAGCAGCACGACGGGACAGTATCAAGAGACCCAGTACTTC.

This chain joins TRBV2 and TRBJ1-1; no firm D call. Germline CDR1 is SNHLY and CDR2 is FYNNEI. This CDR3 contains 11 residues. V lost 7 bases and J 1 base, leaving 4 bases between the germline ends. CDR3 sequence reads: CASKWNTEAFF. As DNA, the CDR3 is TGTGCCAGCAAGTGGAACACTGAAGCTTTCTTT.

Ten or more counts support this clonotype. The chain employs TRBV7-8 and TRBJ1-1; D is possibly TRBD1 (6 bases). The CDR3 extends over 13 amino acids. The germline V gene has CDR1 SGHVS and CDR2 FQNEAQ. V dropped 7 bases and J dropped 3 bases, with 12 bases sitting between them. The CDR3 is CASTPRGYTEAFF. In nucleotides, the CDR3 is TGTGCCAGCACTCCGAGGGGGTACACTGAAGCTTTCTTT.

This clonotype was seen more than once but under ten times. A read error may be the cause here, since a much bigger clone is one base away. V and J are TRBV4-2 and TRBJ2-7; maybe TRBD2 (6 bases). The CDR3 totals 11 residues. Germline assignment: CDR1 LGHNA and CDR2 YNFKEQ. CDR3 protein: CASSQDYGQYF. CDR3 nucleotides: TGTGCCAGCAGCCAGGACTACGGGCAGTACTTC.

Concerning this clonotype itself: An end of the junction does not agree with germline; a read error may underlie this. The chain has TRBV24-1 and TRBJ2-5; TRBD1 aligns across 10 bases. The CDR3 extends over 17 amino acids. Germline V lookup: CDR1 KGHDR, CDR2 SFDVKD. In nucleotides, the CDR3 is TGTACCACCAGTGACCACGGACAGGGGGTGTTTCAGGAGACCCAGTACTTC. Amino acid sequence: CTTSDHGQGVFQETQYF.

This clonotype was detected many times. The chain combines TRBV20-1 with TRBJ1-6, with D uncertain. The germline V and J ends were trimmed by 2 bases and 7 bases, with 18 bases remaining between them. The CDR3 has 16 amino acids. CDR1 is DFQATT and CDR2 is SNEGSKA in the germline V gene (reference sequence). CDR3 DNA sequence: TGCAGTGCTAGAAATAAGGTCGCCCGGATGAATTCACCCCTCCACTTT. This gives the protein CSARNKVARMNSPLHF.